This T cell receptor beta chain was profiled in a study of cytomegalovirus exposure and HLA in healthy donors. The PCR contained 60 Vbeta and 13 Jbeta primers. The assay was immunoSEQ multiplex PCR, and TCRdb's table has in-frame clones only and misses some. The sample carries 110,000 to 150,000 clones, more than 60% recorded once. Samples came from healthy bone marrow donors. General study points: There were some V segments, including TRBV6-2 and TRBV6-3, excluded as indistinguishable. Only CMV serostatus was available as immune exposure information.

Regarding this clone: Its antigen is unknown.

The CDR3 has 12 amino acids. V was trimmed by 6 bases and J by 8 bases, leaving 11 bases between them. From germline, CDR1 is MGHDK and CDR2 SYGVNS. V usage is TRBV25-1 and J usage is TRBJ2-1; D is ambiguous. This clonotype was obtained from a female donor in good health and CMV-seronegative. Sequencing was done on a sample of PBMCs. CDR3 in DNA: TGTGCCAGCAGCCCTCGCGGCGATGAGCAGTTCTTC. It encodes CASSPRGDEQFF.